This TCR beta chain stems from a study of post-analysis software for immune sequencing data. Overall study context: Progressive-relapsing, secondary progressive and relapsing-remitting multiple sclerosis were among the disease courses included. Whole-study results and caveats: With F measure, samples from one preparation batch clustered together strongly. For normalized Chao1 diversity, multiple sclerosis patients scored significantly lower than controls did. Compared with controls, patients had more of roughly five TRBV segments, including TRBV5-6, TRBV5-1 and TRBV20-1.

The CDR3 consists of 15 residues. The V and J ends lost 7 bases and 5 bases respectively, with 19 bases between them. On this clonotype: Its target is not known.

TCR beta cDNA libraries included unique molecular identifiers. TCRdb redid the calling of the PCR reads with MiXCR, one entry per CDR3 protein. Among 450,000 to 700,000 distinct CDR3 sequences listed, 40% to 50% were seen once. The TCR sequence derives from a girl between 5 and 17 years old with multiple sclerosis. Sequencing was done on a sample of blood. The rearrangement links TRBV23-1 to TRBJ2-3; perhaps D is TRBD1 or TRBD2 (5 bases each). TRBV23-1 is classed as an ORF, of uncertain function. CDR3 DNA: TGCGCCAGCACTGCTGGGGGTCACAGAAGAGATACGCAGTATTTT. This gives the protein CASTAGGHRRDTQYF.